A single sample is the source of the 25 T cell receptor beta chains below, sequenced in a study of tumor-infiltrating lymphocytes in primary liver carcinoma. Synthesis of TCR beta cDNA was carried out from 450 to 650 ng total RNA with a constant-region primer. Three nested multiplex PCR rounds, a slightly modified ARM-PCR method, built the TCR beta libraries. With TRBV1-TRBV30 forward primers and a C-beta reverse primer, the first two PCR rounds were run for approximately 9 cycles each. TCRdb re-called the multiplex PCR reads with MiXCR, one entry per CDR3 protein. The table shows approximately 340,000 distinct CDR3 sequences, with approximately 64% occurring only once. Germline DNA was also extracted, while the blood RNA originated from unsorted whole blood. The material sequenced was peripheral blood. These TCRs come from a man aged 35 to 55 with primary liver carcinoma and hepatitis B virus infection.

This clonotype was recorded once. Its ends do not fully match the called genes, so a read error is possible. This chain joins TRBV11-2 and TRBJ1-6; D is unresolved. Per the germline V gene, CDR1 is SGHAT and CDR2 is FQNNGV. CDR3 length: 16 amino acids. The CDR3, as DNA: TGTGCCAGCAGCTCTCAACCTGAATACTTGAATTCGCCCCTATACTTT. It is translated as CASSSQPEYLNSPLYF.

Concerning this clonotype itself: A much bigger clone sits one base away, suggesting this may be a read error. This chain connects TRBV6-6 to TRBJ2-7, with 10 bases identical to TRBD1. V lost 5 bases, J lost 6 bases, and 1 base stayed unmatched. The CDR3 covers 12 residues. Looked up from germline, CDR1 is MNHNY and CDR2 is SVGAGI (reference sequence). As DNA, the CDR3 is TGTGCCAGCAGTGGACAGGGGGGCGAGCAGTACTTC. Amino acid sequence: CASSGQGGEQYF.

Notes on this clonotype: At one end, the junction sequence differs from germline, possibly due to a read error. The chain recombines TRBV11-2 with TRBJ2-2; 10 bases fit TRBD1. This CDR3 spans 16 amino acids. Germline CDR1 SGHAT, CDR2 FQNNGV. The CDR3 DNA is TGCGCCACTAACGATCTGGACAGGGGGTTAACCGGGGAGCTGTTTTTC. Residues: CATNDLDRGLTGELFF. Looking up the rest from reference TRBV11-2 and TRBJ2-2 gives the full variable domain: EAGVAQSPRYKIIEKRQSVAFWCNPISGHATLYWYQQILGQGPKLLIQFQNNGVVDDSQLPKDRFSAERLKGVDSTLKIQPAKLEDSAVYLCATNDLDRGLTGELFFGEGSRLTVL.

The table lists this clonotype with many counts. The chain is built from TRBV5-6 and TRBJ2-1; a weak D match, TRBD1 (6 bases). The CDR3 has 17 residues. V gave up 0 bases and J gave up 0 bases, with 13 bases separating them. Germline V gene sequence: CDR1 SGHDT, CDR2 YYEEEE. CDR3 DNA sequence: TGTGCCAGCAGCTTGGTCGGACAGTCGAGCTCCTACAATGAGCAGTTCTTC. Translating gives CASSLVGQSSSYNEQFF.

To note about this clonotype: Since a much larger clone is just one base distant, this may be a read error. This chain connects TRBV6-5 to TRBJ1-5, with 7 nucleotides matching TRBD1. CDR3 size: 15 residues. Looked up from germline, CDR1 is MNHEY and CDR2 is SVGAGI. CDR3 in amino acids: CTSRATTGTYQPQHF. The CDR3 region has the DNA TGTACCAGCCGAGCTACGACAGGGACGTATCAGCCCCAGCATTTT.

CDR3 sequence: CASNGGLAGGHLNEQFF. The CDR3, as DNA: TGTGCCAGCAACGGGGGACTAGCGGGAGGGCATCTCAATGAGCAGTTCTTC. The chain has TRBV11-3 and TRBJ2-1, with 16 bases identical to TRBD2. Germline values: CDR1 SGHNT, CDR2 YENEEA. CDR3 size: 17 residues. Trimming at V came to 7 bases and at J to 6 bases, leaving 9 bases not matched to a gene.

Concerning this clonotype itself: One base away lies a much larger clone, so this may be a sequencing read error. This rearrangement joins TRBV6-6 to TRBJ2-7, with D maybe TRBD2 (5 bases). V lost 2 bases to trimming and J lost 6 bases, with 8 bases between them. The CDR3 consists of 12 residues. Germline loops: CDR1 MNHNY, CDR2 SVGAGI (reference sequence). CDR3 sequence (DNA): TGTGCCAGCAGTTACAGGACTGGCGAGCAGTACTTC. Amino acids: CASSYRTGEQYF.

To note about this clonotype: A much larger clone lies a single base off, so this may be a read error. The chain is built from TRBV6-2 or TRBV6-3 and TRBJ2-1, with 9 nucleotides matching TRBD2. Germline values: CDR1 MNHEY, CDR2 SVGEGT. The CDR3 totals 15 residues. The DNA for the CDR3 is TGTGCCAGCCACAGACTAGCGGACTCCTACAATGAGCGGTTCTTC. Amino acid sequence: CASHRLADSYNERFF.

On this clonotype: Germline and junction disagree at one end, which may indicate a read error. The V call is TRBV11-2, the J call TRBJ2-2; 9 bases map to TRBD2. Per the germline V gene, CDR1 is SGHAT and CDR2 is FQNNGV. This CDR3 comprises 15 residues. Written as DNA, the CDR3 is TGTGCCAGCAGCCTCGTACTAGCGGGCACCCGGGAGCTGTGTTTT. This gives the protein CASSLVLAGTRELCF.

Note on this clonotype: This CDR3 fails to terminate in the conserved phenylalanine or tryptophan, so it likely reflects a read error. The V call is TRBV11-2, the J call TRBJ2-5; D perhaps matches TRBD2 (6 bases). Trimming took off 0 bases at V and 8 bases at J, with 10 bases between the two ends. Germline V gene data show CDR1 as SGHAT and CDR2 as FQNNGV. The CDR3 has 13 amino acids. This CDR3 is CASSLESGSTQYI. The CDR3 DNA sequence: TGTGCCAGCAGCTTAGAGTCCGGGAGCACCCAGTACATC.

In its sample, this clonotype was seen many times. The chain joins TRBV29-1 to TRBJ1-2; D may be TRBD1 (6 bases). Germline CDR1 and CDR2: SQVTM and ANQGSEA. The germline V and J ends were trimmed by 1 base and 6 bases, with 9 bases remaining between them. The CDR3 has 12 amino acids. CDR3 coding DNA: TGCAGCGTTGAAGTGGGGGCGGATGGCTACACCTTC. Encoded protein: CSVEVGADGYTF.

This clonotype was counted ten times or more. The CDR3 DNA follows: TGTGCCATCCTGACAGGGCTGGAGTACGAGCAGTACTTC. As protein: CAILTGLEYEQYF. This chain connects TRBV6-1 to TRBJ2-7, with 7 bases matching TRBD1. J gave up 4 bases and V 10 bases, and 10 bases lay outside the gene matches. The germline V gene has CDR1 MNHNS and CDR2 SASEGT. The CDR3 spans 13 residues.

This clonotype was counted ten times or more. The chain is built from TRBV5-6 and TRBJ2-7; the D gene is possibly TRBD1 (5 bases). The CDR3 is made up of 13 amino acids. V shed 3 bases and J shed 0 bases, with 7 bases lying between them. Germline-derived CDR1 and CDR2 are SGHDT and YYEEEE. The CDR3, as DNA: TGTGCCAGCAGCTATCAGGGCTCCTACGAGCAGTACTTC. Translation: CASSYQGSYEQYF.

A note on this clonotype: One end of the junction fails to match germline, which may point to a read error. In DNA, the CDR3 is TGTGCCAGCACTCCGGGTGACTCCTACAGTGAGCAGTTCTTC. Translated, it gives CASTPGDSYSEQFF. V gene TRBV28 combines with J gene TRBJ2-1, with D uncertain. The CDR3 extends over 14 amino acids. Germline loops: CDR1 MDHEN, CDR2 SYDVKM.

This clonotype was seen just once. The genes are TRBV6-6 and TRBJ1-1, with TRBD1 matching 7 bases. V lost 4 bases and J lost 5; bases outside the gene matches: 10. CDR1 is MNHNY and CDR2 is SVGAGI in the germline V gene (reference sequence). This CDR3 has 15 amino acids. The CDR3 loop is CASSSEIGGATEAFF. In DNA, the CDR3 is TGTGCCAGCAGTTCCGAGATAGGGGGCGCGACTGAAGCTTTCTTT.

The chain has TRBV14 and TRBJ1-2; 7 bases agree with TRBD1. This CDR3 has 14 amino acids. V shed 1 base, J shed 7 bases, and the junction held 6 bases outside the gene matches. Germline values: CDR1 SGHDN, CDR2 FVKESK. CDR3 nucleotides: TGTGCCAGCAGCCAAGTGGATGCAGGGGGTGGCTACACCTTC. Translating gives CASSQVDAGGGYTF.

In its sample, this clonotype was seen a few times. The V gene is TRBV5-1, the J gene TRBJ2-1; 7 nucleotides match TRBD2. Trimming removed 3 bases from V and 5 bases from J; junction bases left unmatched: 8. From germline, CDR1 is SGHRS and CDR2 YFSETQ. CDR3 length: 15 residues. CDR3: CASSWSVAGDNEQFF. The CDR3, as DNA: TGCGCCAGCAGCTGGTCTGTGGCGGGGGACAATGAGCAGTTCTTC.

A note on this clonotype: A much larger clonotype is one base distant, so this may be a read error. The chain links TRBV29-1 to TRBJ2-3; no clear D. The CDR3 covers 12 residues. Germline V gives CDR1 SQVTM, CDR2 ANQGSEA. CDR3 bases: TGCAGCGTTCGCGACAACTCGGATACGAAGTATTTT. Encoded protein: CSVRDNSDTKYF.

Of note for this clonotype: At one of its ends the junction is not consistent with the germline gene, which may arise from a read error. The chain carries TRBV11-2 and TRBJ1-5; perhaps TRBD1 as D (6 bases). CDR3 size: 16 residues. Germline V gene lookup returns CDR1 SGHAT and CDR2 FQNNGV. The CDR3 DNA is TGTGCCAGCAGCTTAAGTGGGATTGGGGACAATCAGCCTCAGCATTTT. Amino acids: CASSLSGIGDNQPQHF.

Many counts were recorded for this clonotype. The CDR3 bases are TGTGCCAGCGGAATGACTAGCGGGAGATTAGGGGAGCAGTTCTTC. It is translated as CASGMTSGRLGEQFF. The V and J genes are TRBV11-2 and TRBJ2-1; TRBD2 matches at 12 bases. CDR3 length: 15 amino acids. Trimming at V came to 8 bases and at J to 10 bases, leaving 12 bases not matched to a gene. Germline CDR1 reads SGHAT; CDR2 reads FQNNGV.

This clonotype was recorded at least ten times. The V call is TRBV4-3, the J call TRBJ2-3; D unclear. With 0 bases removed from V and 7 bases from J, the gap between germline ends came to 11 bases. Germline CDR1 reads LGHNA; CDR2 reads YSLEER. This CDR3 has 14 residues. In DNA, the CDR3 is TGCGCCAGCAGCCAAGATTCCGGGTTCAATACGCAGTATTTT. It specifies CASSQDSGFNTQYF.

Details on this clonotype: A much larger clone differs by one base, so this may be a read error. The conserved closing phenylalanine or tryptophan is absent in this CDR3, likely reflecting a read error. The chain links TRBV6-1 to TRBJ1-6; 7 nucleotides align to TRBD1. The germline gives CDR1 MNHNS, CDR2 SASEGT. The V gene end was trimmed by 7 bases and the J gene end by 8 bases; junction bases not matched to a gene: 5. This CDR3 region has 13 residues. DNA for the CDR3: TGTGCCAGCAATCGACAGGGCGATTCACCCCTCCACTTA. Translated: CASNRQGDSPLHL.

Regarding this clonotype: It may be a read error: a sequence one base away is much more abundant. The chain combines TRBV12-3 or TRBV12-4 with TRBJ2-1; D uncertain. The CDR3 has 11 amino acids. The CDR3 DNA is TGTCCCAGCAGTCAACTTGGTGAGCAGTTCTTC. Translating it yields CPSSQLGEQFF.

The genes are TRBV6-1 and TRBJ1-2; D gene unclear. This CDR3 contains 14 residues. From germline, CDR1 is MNHNS and CDR2 SASEGT. The V end lost 6 bases, the J end lost 1 base, and 12 bases lay between the germline ends. CDR3 sequence (DNA): TGTGCCAGCAGGACCTCGGACCTTAACTATGGCTACACCTTC. This codes for CASRTSDLNYGYTF.

This clonotype has ten or more counts. This sequence joins TRBV11-1 and TRBJ2-1; no firm D call. The CDR3 length is 14 residues. Per germline, CDR1 SGHAT and CDR2 FQDESV (reference sequence). The V and J ends lost 2 bases and 4 bases respectively, with 9 bases between them. DNA for the CDR3: TGTGCCAGCAGCTTATGGGCAGTGTACAATGAGCAGTTCTTC. Its translation: CASSLWAVYNEQFF.